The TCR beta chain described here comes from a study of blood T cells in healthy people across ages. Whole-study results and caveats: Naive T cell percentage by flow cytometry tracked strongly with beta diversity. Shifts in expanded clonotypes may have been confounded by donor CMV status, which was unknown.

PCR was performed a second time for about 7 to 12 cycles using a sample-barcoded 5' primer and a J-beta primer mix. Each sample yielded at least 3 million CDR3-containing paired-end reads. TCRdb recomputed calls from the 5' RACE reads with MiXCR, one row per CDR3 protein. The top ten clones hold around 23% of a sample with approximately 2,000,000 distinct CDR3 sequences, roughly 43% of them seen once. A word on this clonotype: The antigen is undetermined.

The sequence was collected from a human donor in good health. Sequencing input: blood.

The CDR3 loop reads CSARETTGNHFWETQYF. The CDR3 DNA reads TGCAGTGCTAGAGAGACGACAGGGAACCATTTTTGGGAGACCCAGTACTTC. The rearrangement joins TRBV20-1 to TRBJ2-5; 7 nucleotides match TRBD1. V shed 0 bases and J 5 bases; nucleotides not matched to a gene: 15. The CDR3 is 17 residues long. Germline V gene data show CDR1 as DFQATT and CDR2 as SNEGSKA (reference sequence).